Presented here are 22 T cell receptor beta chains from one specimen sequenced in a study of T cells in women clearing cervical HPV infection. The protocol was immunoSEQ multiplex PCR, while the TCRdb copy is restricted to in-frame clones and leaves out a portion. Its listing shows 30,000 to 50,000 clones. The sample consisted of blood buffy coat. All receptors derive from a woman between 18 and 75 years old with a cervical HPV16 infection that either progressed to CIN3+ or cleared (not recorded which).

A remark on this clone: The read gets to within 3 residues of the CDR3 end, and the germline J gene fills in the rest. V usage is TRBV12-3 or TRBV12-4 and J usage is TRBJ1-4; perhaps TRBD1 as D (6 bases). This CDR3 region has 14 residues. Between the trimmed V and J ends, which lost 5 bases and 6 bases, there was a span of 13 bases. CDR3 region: CASSAGEGYEKLFF. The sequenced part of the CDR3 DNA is TGTGCCAGCAGTGCAGGGGAGGGGTATGAAAAA.

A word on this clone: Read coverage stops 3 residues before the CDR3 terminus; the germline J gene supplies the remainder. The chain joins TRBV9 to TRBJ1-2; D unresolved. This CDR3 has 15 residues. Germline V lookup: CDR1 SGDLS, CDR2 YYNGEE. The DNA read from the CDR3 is TGTGCCAGCAGCGGCCCCGCACTAGTGTCAGATACG. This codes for CASSGPALVSDT. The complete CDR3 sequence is CASSGPALVSDTYTF.

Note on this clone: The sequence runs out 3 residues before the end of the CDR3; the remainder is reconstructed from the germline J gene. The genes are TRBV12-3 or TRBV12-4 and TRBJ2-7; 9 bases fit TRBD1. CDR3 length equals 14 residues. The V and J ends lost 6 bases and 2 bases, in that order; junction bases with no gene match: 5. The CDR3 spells CASRRTGEPYEQYF. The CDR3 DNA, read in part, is TGTGCCAGCAGAAGGACAGGGGAACCCTACGAG.

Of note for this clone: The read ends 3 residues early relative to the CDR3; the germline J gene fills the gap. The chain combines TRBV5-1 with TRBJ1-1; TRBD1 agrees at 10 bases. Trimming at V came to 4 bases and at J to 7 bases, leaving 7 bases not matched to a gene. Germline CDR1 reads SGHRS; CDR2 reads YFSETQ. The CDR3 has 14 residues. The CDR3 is CASSLGTGALEAFF. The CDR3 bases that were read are TGCGCCAGCAGCCTCGGGACAGGGGCCCTTGAA.

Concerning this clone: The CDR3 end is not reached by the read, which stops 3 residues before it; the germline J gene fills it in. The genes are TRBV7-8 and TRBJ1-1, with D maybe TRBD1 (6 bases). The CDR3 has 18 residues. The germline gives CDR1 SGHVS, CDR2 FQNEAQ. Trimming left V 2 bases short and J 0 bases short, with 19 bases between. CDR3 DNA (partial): TGTGCCAGCAGCTTATCAGGGGTCGGTGGGATGATGAACACTGAA. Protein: CASSLSGVGGMMNTE. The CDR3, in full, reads CASSLSGVGGMMNTEAFF.

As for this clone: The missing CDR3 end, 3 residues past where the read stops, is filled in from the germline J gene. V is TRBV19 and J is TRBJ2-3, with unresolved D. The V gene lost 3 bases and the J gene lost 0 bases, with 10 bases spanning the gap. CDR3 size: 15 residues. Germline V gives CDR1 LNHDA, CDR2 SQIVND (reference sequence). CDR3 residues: CASSMWSASTDTQYF. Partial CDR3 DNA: TGTGCCAGTAGTATGTGGAGCGCTAGCACAGATACG.

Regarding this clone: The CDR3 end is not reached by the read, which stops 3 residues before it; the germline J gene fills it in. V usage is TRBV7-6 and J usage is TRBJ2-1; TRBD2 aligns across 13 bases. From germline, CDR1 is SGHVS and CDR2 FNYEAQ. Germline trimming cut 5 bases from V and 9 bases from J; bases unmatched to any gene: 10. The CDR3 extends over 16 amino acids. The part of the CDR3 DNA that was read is TGTGCCAGCAGCCCCGGACTAGCGGGGGCCCCGGGTGAG. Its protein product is CASSPGLAGAPGE. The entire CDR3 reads CASSPGLAGAPGEQFF. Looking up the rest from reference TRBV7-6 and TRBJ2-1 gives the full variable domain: GAGVSQSPRYKVTKRGQDVALRCDPISGHVSLYWYRQALGQGPEFLTYFNYEAQQDKSGLPNDRFSAERPEGSISTLTIQRTEQRDSAMYRCASSPGLAGAPGEQFFGPGTRLTVL.

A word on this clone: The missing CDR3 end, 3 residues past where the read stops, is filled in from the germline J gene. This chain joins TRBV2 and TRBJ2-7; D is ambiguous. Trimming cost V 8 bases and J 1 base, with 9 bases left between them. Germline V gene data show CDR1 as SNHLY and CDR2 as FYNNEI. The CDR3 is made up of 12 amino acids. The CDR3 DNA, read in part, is TGTGCCAGCGGAACAGTTTCCTACGAG. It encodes CASGTVSYE. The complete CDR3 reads CASGTVSYEQYF.

CDR3 bases read: TGCGCCAGCAGCTCCGGAGACAGCCACACTAACTATGGC. Amino acid sequence: CASSSGDSHTNYG. The full CDR3 reads CASSSGDSHTNYGYTF. The V and J genes are TRBV5-1 and TRBJ1-2, with D possibly matching TRBD1 (5 bases). The read terminates 3 residues before the CDR3 end, so the remaining end is supplied by the germline J gene. Germline CDR1 SGHRS, CDR2 YFSETQ. With 3 bases removed from V and 0 bases from J, the gap between germline ends came to 15 bases. The CDR3 is 16 residues long.

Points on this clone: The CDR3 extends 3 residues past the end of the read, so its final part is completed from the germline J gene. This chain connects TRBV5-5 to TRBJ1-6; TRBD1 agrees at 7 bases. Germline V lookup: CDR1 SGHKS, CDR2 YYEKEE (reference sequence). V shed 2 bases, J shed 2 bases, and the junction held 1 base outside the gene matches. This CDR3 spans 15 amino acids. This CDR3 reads CASSLGTAYNSPLHF. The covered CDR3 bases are TGTGCCAGCAGCTTAGGGACAGCCTATAATTCACCC.

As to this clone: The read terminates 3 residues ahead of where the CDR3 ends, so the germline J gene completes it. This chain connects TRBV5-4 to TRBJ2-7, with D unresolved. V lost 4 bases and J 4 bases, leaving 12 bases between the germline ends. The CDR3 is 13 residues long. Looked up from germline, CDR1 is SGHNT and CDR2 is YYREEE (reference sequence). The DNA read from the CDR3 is TGTGCCAGCAGCAACCCGCGCCAATACGAG. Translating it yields CASSNPRQYE. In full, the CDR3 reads CASSNPRQYEQYF.

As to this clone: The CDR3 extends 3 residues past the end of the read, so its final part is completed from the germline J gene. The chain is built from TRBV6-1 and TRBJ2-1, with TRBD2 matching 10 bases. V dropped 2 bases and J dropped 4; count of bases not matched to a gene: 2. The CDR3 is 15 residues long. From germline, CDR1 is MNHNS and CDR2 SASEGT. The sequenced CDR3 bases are TGTGCCAGCAGTGAACTAGCGGGGGCTTACAATGAG. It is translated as CASSELAGAYNE. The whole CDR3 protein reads CASSELAGAYNEQFF.

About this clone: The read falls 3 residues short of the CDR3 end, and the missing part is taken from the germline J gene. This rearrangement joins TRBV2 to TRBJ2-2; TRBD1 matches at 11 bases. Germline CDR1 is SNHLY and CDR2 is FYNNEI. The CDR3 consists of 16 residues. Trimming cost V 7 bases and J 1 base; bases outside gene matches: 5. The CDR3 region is CASKDRGPRNTGELFF. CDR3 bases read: TGTGCCAGCAAGGACAGGGGGCCTCGGAACACCGGGGAG.

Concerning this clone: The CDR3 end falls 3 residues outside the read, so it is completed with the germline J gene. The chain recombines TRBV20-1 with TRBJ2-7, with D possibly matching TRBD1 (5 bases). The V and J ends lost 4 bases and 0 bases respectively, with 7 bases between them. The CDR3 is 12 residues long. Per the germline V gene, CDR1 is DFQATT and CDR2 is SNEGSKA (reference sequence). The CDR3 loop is CSAKQDSYEQYF. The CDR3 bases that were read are TGCAGTGCTAAACAGGACTCCTACGAG.

Incomplete CDR3 DNA: TGTGCCAGAAGCTTGTGTCGACAGGCCCATGGC. Translated, it gives CARSLCRQAHG. The whole CDR3 reads CARSLCRQAHGYTF. J is TRBJ1-2 and V is TRBV5-3, with TRBD1 as a possible D gene (6 bases). The read is 3 residues too short to cover the CDR3 end, so that end is filled in from the germline J gene. TRBV5-3 is known as an ORF, though its function is uncertain. The CDR3 has 14 residues. Trimming shortened V by 1 base and J by 6 bases, and 13 bases separated the two germline ends.

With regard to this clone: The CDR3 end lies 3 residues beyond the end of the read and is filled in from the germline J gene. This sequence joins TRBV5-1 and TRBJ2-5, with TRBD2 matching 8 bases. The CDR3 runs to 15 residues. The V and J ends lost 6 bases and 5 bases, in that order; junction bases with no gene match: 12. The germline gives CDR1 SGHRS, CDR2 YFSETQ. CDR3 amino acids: CASTSLAGGGETQYF. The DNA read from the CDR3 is TGCGCCAGCACCTCTCTAGCGGGTGGAGGTGAGACC.

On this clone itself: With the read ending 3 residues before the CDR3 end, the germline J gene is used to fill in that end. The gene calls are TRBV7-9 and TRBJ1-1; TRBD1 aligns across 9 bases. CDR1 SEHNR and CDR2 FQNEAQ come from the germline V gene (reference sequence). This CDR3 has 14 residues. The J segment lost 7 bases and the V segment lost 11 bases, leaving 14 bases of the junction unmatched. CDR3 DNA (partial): TGTGCCTCAATACCGGGACAGGGTGCTAATGAA. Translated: CASIPGQGANE. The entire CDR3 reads CASIPGQGANEAFF.

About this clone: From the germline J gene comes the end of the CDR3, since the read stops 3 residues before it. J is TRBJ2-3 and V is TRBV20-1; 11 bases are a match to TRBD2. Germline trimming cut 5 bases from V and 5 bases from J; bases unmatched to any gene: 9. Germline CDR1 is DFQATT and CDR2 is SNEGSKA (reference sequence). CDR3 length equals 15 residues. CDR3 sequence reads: CSAPSGGLRGDTQYF. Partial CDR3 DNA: TGCAGTGCTCCTAGCGGGGGGCTTCGGGGAGATACG.

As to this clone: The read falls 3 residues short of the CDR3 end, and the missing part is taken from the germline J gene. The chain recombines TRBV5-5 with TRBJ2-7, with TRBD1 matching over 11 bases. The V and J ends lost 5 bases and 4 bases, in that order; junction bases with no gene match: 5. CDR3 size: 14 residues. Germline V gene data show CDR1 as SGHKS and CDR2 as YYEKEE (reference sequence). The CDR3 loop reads CASRRTGGEYEQYF. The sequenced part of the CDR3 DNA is TGTGCCAGCAGAAGGACAGGGGGCGAGTACGAG.

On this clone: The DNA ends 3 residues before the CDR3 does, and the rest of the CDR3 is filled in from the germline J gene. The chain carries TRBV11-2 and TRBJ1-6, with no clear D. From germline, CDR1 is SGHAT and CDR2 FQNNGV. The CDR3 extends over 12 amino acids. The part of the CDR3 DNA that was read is TGTGCCAGCAGCTTAGATCGCCAGTCC. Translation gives CASSLDRQS. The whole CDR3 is CASSLDRQSLHF.

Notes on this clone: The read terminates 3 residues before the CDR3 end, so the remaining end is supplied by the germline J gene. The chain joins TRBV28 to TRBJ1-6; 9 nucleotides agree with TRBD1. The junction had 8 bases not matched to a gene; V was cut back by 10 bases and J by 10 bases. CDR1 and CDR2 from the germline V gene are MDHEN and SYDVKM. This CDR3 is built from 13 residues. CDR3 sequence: CATETGGWSPLHF. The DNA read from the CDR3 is TGTGCCACTGAGACAGGGGGTTGGTCACCC.

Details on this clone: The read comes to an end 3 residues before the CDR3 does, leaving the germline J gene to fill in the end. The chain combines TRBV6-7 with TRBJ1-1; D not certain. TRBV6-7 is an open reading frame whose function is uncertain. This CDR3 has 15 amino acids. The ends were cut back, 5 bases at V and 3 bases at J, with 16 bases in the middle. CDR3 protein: CASSRRPRADTEAFF. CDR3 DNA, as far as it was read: TGTGCCAGCAGTCGGAGGCCCAGAGCGGACACTGAA.